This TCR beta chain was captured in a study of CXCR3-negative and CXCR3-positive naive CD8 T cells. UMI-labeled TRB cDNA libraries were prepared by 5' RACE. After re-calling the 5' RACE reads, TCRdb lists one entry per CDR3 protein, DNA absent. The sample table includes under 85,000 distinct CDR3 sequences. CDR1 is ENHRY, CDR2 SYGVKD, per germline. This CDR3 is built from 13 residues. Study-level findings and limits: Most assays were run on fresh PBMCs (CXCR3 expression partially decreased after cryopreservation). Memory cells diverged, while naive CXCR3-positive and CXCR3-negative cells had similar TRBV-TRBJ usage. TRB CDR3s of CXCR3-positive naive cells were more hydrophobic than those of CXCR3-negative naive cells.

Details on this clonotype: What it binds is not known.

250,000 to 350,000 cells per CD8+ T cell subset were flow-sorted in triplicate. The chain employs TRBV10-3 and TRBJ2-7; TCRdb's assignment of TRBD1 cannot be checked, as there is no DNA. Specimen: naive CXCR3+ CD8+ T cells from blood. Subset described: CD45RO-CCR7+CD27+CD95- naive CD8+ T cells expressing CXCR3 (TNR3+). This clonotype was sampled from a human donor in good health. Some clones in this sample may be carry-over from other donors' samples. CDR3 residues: CAIWTGGSYEQYF.